The entry that follows covers one T cell receptor (beta chain) sequence. PCR was performed using 60 Vbeta and 13 Jbeta primers. As originally analysed: Roughly 80 million unique TCR beta chains, roughly 11 million shared, were counted in a later analysis. TCRdb keeps only in-frame clones here, not all; method: immunoSEQ multiplex PCR. V and J calls plus clone size are reproduced from that table; the DNA served to infer D and trimming. The sample holds about 100,000 clones, approximately 81% seen once. The V and J ends lost 2 bases and 6 bases respectively, with 11 bases between them. The V gene's germline CDR1 is KGHSH and CDR2 LQKENI. There are 13 residues in the CDR3. These data originate in a study of cytomegalovirus exposure and HLA in healthy donors.

The source material was PBMCs. J is TRBJ2-7 and V is TRBV18, with a weak D call TRBD2 (6 bases). This TCR derives from a woman aged 65 to 85 in good health and CMV-seropositive. Here the CDR3 reads CASSPGGIREQYF. The CDR3 DNA reads TGTGCCAGCTCACCAGGGGGGATCCGCGAGCAGTACTTC.